What follows are 16 T cell receptor beta chains derived from one specimen sequenced in a study of blood T cell repertoires in COVID-19. TCRdb's table, derived via immunoSEQ multiplex PCR, lists solely in-frame clones and lacks some. This sample has 240,000 or so clones; around 86% occur once, and the top ten carry 2.5% to 3.5%. Sequenced: PBMCs or T cells enriched from blood (not recorded which). The receptors originated from a middle-aged woman with acute COVID-19.

Worth noting for this clone: Other DNA sequences of this sample code for an identical CDR3. The chain is built from TRBV5-1 and TRBJ2-3, with D hard to call. The CDR3 covers 12 residues. Germline V gene data show CDR1 as SGHRS and CDR2 as YFSETQ. Trimming stripped 0 bases from V and 5 bases from J, with 4 bases between. Here the CDR3 reads CASSLAGDTQYF. The CDR3 DNA reads TGCGCCAGCAGCTTGGCAGGAGATACGCAGTATTTT.

The gene calls are TRBV7-2 and TRBJ2-6, with 14 positions matching TRBD2. CDR1 is SGHTA and CDR2 is FQGNSA in the germline V gene. There are 16 residues in the CDR3. The trim removed 5 bases at V and 7 bases at J, leaving 4 bases unmatched. The DNA of the CDR3 is TGTGCCAGCAGCAAGGGACTAGCGGGAGTTGCCAACGTCCTGACTTTC. This codes for CASSKGLAGVANVLTF.

The chain combines TRBV14 with TRBJ1-1, with 11 bases aligning to TRBD1. The CDR3 is made up of 18 amino acids. The germline V gene has CDR1 SGHDN and CDR2 FVKESK. V dropped 4 bases and J dropped 0; count of bases not matched to a gene: 10. Here the CDR3 reads CASSPLGQGARMNTEAFF. The CDR3 nucleotides are TGTGCCAGCAGCCCTCTAGGACAGGGGGCTCGCATGAACACTGAAGCTTTCTTT.

The rearrangement uses TRBV25-1 and TRBJ2-1; TRBD2 agrees at 8 bases. The germline gives CDR1 MGHDK, CDR2 SYGVNS. This CDR3 region has 17 residues. The V gene end was trimmed by 5 bases and the J gene end by 5 bases; junction bases not matched to a gene: 14. This CDR3 is CASSQKERREAHNEQFF. The CDR3, as DNA: TGTGCCAGCAGTCAGAAGGAAAGGCGGGAGGCGCACAATGAGCAGTTCTTC.

This clone has only one observation. The J gene is TRBJ1-5, the V gene TRBV21-1; TRBD1 is the table's D call, not checked against the DNA. TRBV21-1 is described as a pseudogene. This CDR3 region has 16 residues. In DNA, the CDR3 is TGTGCCAGCAGCAGGGACAGGGGGATGCGGGGACAGCCCCAGCATTTT. It is translated as CASSRDRGMRGQPQHF.

The genes are TRBV13 and TRBJ2-7, with D uncertain. Germline V gene data show CDR1 as PRHDT and CDR2 as FYEKMQ (reference sequence). The CDR3 has 13 residues. With 2 bases removed from V and 5 bases from J, the gap between germline ends came to 10 bases. CDR3 residues: CASSLWSSHEQYF. The CDR3 DNA reads as TGTGCCAGCAGCTTATGGAGTTCCCACGAGCAGTACTTC.

The chain uses TRBV5-1 and TRBJ2-2, with D hard to call. The germline V and J ends were trimmed by 0 bases and 6 bases, with 12 bases remaining between them. Germline values: CDR1 SGHRS, CDR2 YFSETQ. This CDR3 has 15 amino acids. The CDR3 reads CASSLETTFPGELFF. The CDR3 bases are TGCGCCAGCAGCTTGGAGACAACGTTTCCCGGGGAGCTGTTTTTT. Supplemented by reference TRBV5-1 and TRBJ2-2, the full variable domain reads KAGVTQTPRYLIKTRGQQVTLSCSPISGHRSVSWYQQTPGQGLQFLFEYFSETQRNKGNFPGRFSGRQFSNSRSEMNVSTLELGDSALYLCASSLETTFPGELFFGEGSRLTVL.

This clone was seen a few times. The J gene is TRBJ1-1, the V gene TRBV3-1 (or the pseudogene TRBV3-2), with TRBD1 matching over 7 bases. Germline lookup yields CDR1 LGHDT and CDR2 YNNKEL (reference sequence). The CDR3 is made up of 14 amino acids. V shed 1 base and J 4 bases; nucleotides not matched to a gene: 3. The CDR3 here is CASSQGTGPTEAFF. CDR3 DNA: TGTGCCAGCAGCCAAGGGACAGGTCCCACTGAAGCTTTCTTT.

This sequence joins TRBV18 and TRBJ2-2, with D possibly being TRBD1 (6 bases). In germline, CDR1 is KGHSH, CDR2 LQKENI. CDR3 length equals 15 residues. Between the trimmed V and J ends, which lost 2 bases and 4 bases, there was a span of 11 bases. In nucleotides, the CDR3 is TGTGCCAGCTCACCAACAGGGTTGCGCACCGGGGAGCTGTTTTTT. It encodes CASSPTGLRTGELFF.

This clone was seen only once. The chain uses TRBV19 and TRBJ1-1, with D possibly being TRBD1 (6 bases). Deletions cut 9 bases from V and 1 base from J, with 15 bases between. The germline CDR1 and CDR2 sequences are LNHDA and SQIVND (reference sequence). This CDR3 has 14 amino acids. CDR3 region: CARAPGQENTEAFF. Written as DNA, the CDR3 is TGTGCCAGGGCCCCGGGACAAGAGAACACTGAAGCTTTCTTT.

The chain has TRBV25-1 and TRBJ1-1; perhaps TRBD1 as D (5 bases). There are 13 residues in the CDR3. Germline loops: CDR1 MGHDK, CDR2 SYGVNS. The ends were cut back, 5 bases at V and 4 bases at J, with 11 bases in the middle. The CDR3 region is CASSKTGGTEAFF. The DNA for the CDR3 is TGTGCCAGCAGTAAAACCGGGGGCACTGAAGCTTTCTTT.

This clone was seen a few times. The chain's CDR3 is CASSLQGLDYGYTF. In DNA form, the CDR3 reads TGTGCCAGCAGCTTACAGGGTTTGGACTATGGCTACACCTTC. J is TRBJ1-2 and V is TRBV11-2; TRBD1 might be the D (5 bases). Germline assignment: CDR1 SGHAT and CDR2 FQNNGV. The V end lost 2 bases, the J end lost 3 bases, and 10 bases lay between the germline ends. This CDR3 contains 14 residues.

The rearrangement uses TRBV7-9 and TRBJ2-7; D gene unclear. The V end lost 0 bases, the J end lost 1 base, and 7 bases lay between the germline ends. CDR1 is SEHNR, CDR2 FQNEAQ, per germline (reference sequence). This CDR3 spans 14 amino acids. The CDR3 region has the DNA TGTGCCAGCAGCTTAGCGGCTAGTTCCTACGAGCAGTACTTC. This codes for CASSLAASSYEQYF. The complete variable domain, with remaining parts taken from reference TRBV7-9 and TRBJ2-7, reads DTGVSQNPRHKITKRGQNVTFRCDPISEHNRLYWYRQTLGQGPEFLTYFQNEAQLEKSRLLSDRFSAERPKGSFSTLEIQRTEQGDSAMYLCASSLAASSYEQYFGPGTRLTVT.

Concerning this clone: Within the sample, other DNA sequences also encode this same CDR3. The chain couples TRBV2 to TRBJ2-1, with 7 positions matching TRBD1. V gave up 4 bases and J gave up 5 bases; unmatched junction bases: 5. CDR3 length equals 14 residues. Germline CDR1 is SNHLY and CDR2 is FYNNEI. CDR3 DNA sequence: TGTGCCAGCAGTGTAAGGACAGGTGACAATGAGCAGTTCTTC. It yields the protein CASSVRTGDNEQFF.

This clone came up a few times. The DNA of the CDR3 is TGCGCCAGCAGCCCCGACAGCCTCAGCTCCTACAATGAGCAGTTCTTC. Protein: CASSPDSLSSYNEQFF. This chain uses TRBV5-1 with TRBJ2-1; D might be TRBD1 (5 bases). Germline lookup yields CDR1 SGHRS and CDR2 YFSETQ. This CDR3 is built from 16 residues. Trimming pared 4 bases from V and 0 bases from J, leaving 14 bases between.

CDR3 nucleotides: TGCAGTGCAAGTACGACAGGGGGCCACCTCGAGCAGTACTTC. Its protein product is CSASTTGGHLEQYF. This sequence joins TRBV20-1 and TRBJ2-7; 10 bases are shared with TRBD1. Trimming took 6 bases from V and 6 from J; bases not matched to a gene: 11. Germline-derived CDR1 and CDR2 are DFQATT and SNEGSKA (reference sequence). This CDR3 spans 14 amino acids.